Following are 14 T cell receptor beta chains from one sample sequenced in a study of blood T cell repertoires in COVID-19. Libraries were prepared by immunoSEQ multiplex PCR; TCRdb keeps only in-frame clonotypes and omits some of them. The sample carries some 360,000 clones, more than 70% recorded once. Sequenced sample: peripheral blood. The receptor set was obtained from a woman aged 60-75 years with COVID-19, enrolled during active disease.

The chain carries TRBV5-8 and TRBJ2-5; TRBD2 might be the D (6 bases). In germline, CDR1 is SGHTS, CDR2 YDEGEE. The CDR3 is made up of 15 amino acids. The germline V and J ends were trimmed by 4 bases and 5 bases, with 18 bases remaining between them. CDR3 bases: TGTGCCAGCAGCGCGGGACTTCGGGAGACCGAGACCCAGTACTTC. This gives the protein CASSAGLRETETQYF.

The J gene is TRBJ2-1, the V gene TRBV2; 10 nucleotides agree with TRBD2. V shed 8 bases, J shed 7 bases, and the junction held 11 bases outside the gene matches. Germline loops: CDR1 SNHLY, CDR2 FYNNEI. The CDR3 covers 15 residues. CDR3 amino acids: CASAPGTSETNEQFF. Written as DNA, the CDR3 is TGTGCCAGCGCCCCCGGGACTAGCGAGACTAATGAGCAGTTCTTC.

This clone was observed once. This chain joins TRBV4-1 and TRBJ2-7; TRBD1 matches 7 bases. The CDR3 is made up of 15 amino acids. The germline CDR1 and CDR2 sequences are MGHRA and YSYEKL. The V and J ends lost 1 base and 3 bases, in that order; junction bases with no gene match: 6. This chain's CDR3 is CASSQAWPGGYEQYF. The CDR3, as DNA: TGCGCCAGCAGCCAAGCCTGGCCAGGGGGCTACGAGCAGTACTTC.

This clone was counted a single time. The rearrangement uses TRBV7-2 and TRBJ2-2; TRBD2 agrees at 8 bases. Germline V gene sequence: CDR1 SGHTA, CDR2 FQGNSA. The CDR3 runs 14 residues. Unmatched junction bases numbered 4, after V lost 10 bases and J lost 0 bases. The CDR3 region has the DNA TGTGCCACATTAGCGGGGACGAACACCGGGGAGCTGTTTTTT. This translates into CATLAGTNTGELFF.

V gene TRBV19 combines with J gene TRBJ2-1; D possibly corresponds to TRBD2 (7 bases). The germline V gene has CDR1 LNHDA and CDR2 SQIVND (reference sequence). The V end lost 3 bases, the J end lost 4 bases, and 22 bases lay between the germline ends. The CDR3 is 18 residues long. The CDR3 nucleotides are TGTGCCAGTAGTATGGACAAGCGTGGGGGGGGCCGATACAATGAGCAGTTCTTC. Protein: CASSMDKRGGGRYNEQFF. The whole variable domain, remainder taken from reference TRBV19 and TRBJ2-1, is DGGITQSPKYLFRKEGQNVTLSCEQNLNHDAMYWYRQDPGQGLRLIYYSQIVNDFQKGDIAEGYSVSREKKESFPLTVTSAQKNPTAFYLCASSMDKRGGGRYNEQFFGPGTRLTVL.

This clone showed up just once. This chain joins TRBV9 and TRBJ1-3; D gene uncertain. Germline CDR1 and CDR2: SGDLS and YYNGEE. Deletions cut 4 bases from V and 4 bases from J, with 3 bases between. This CDR3 spans 11 amino acids. The CDR3: CASSPGNTIYF. CDR3 bases: TGTGCCAGCAGCCCAGGAAACACCATATATTTT.

V and J are TRBV7-9 and TRBJ1-1, with TRBD1 matching over 7 bases. The length of the CDR3 is 14 residues. CDR1 and CDR2 from the germline V gene are SEHNR and FQNEAQ (reference sequence). J was trimmed by 0 bases and V by 4 bases; bases with no gene match: 2. In nucleotides, the CDR3 is TGTGCCAGCAGCTCGGGGACAGTGAACACTGAAGCTTTCTTT. Its translation: CASSSGTVNTEAFF.

The rearrangement uses TRBV30 and TRBJ1-6, with a tentative D call TRBD1 (5 bases). CDR3 length equals 15 residues. V was cut by 3 bases and J by 4 bases, with 13 bases left in between. The germline gives CDR1 GTSNPN, CDR2 SVGIG (reference sequence). The DNA of the CDR3 is TGTGCCTGGAGCCCCCTGACAGCTTATAATTCACCCCTCCACTTT. Translated, it gives CAWSPLTAYNSPLHF.

The rearrangement uses TRBV10-3 and TRBJ1-5; 8 bases fit TRBD1. Germline CDR1 reads ENHRY; CDR2 reads SYGVKD. With V trimmed by 6 bases and J by 3 bases, 1 base remained unmatched. The CDR3 consists of 13 residues. CDR3 bases: TGTGCCATCAGGGGACAGGCCAATCAGCCCCAGCATTTT. The encoded protein is CAIRGQANQPQHF.

The chain couples TRBV4-1 to TRBJ2-3; 14 nucleotides align to TRBD2. The V gene's germline CDR1 is MGHRA and CDR2 YSYEKL. V trimming: 2 bases; J trimming: 4 bases; junction bases outside the gene matches: 8. The CDR3 runs to 18 residues. The CDR3 region has the DNA TGCGCCAGCAGCCAATCCCCGACTAGCGGGGGGGCCGCAGATACGCAGTATTTT. It yields the protein CASSQSPTSGGAADTQYF.

V is TRBV7-2 and J is TRBJ2-1; D gene ambiguous. CDR3 length: 13 amino acids. V lost 7 bases to trimming and J lost 0 bases, with 7 bases between them. Germline V gene data show CDR1 as SGHTA and CDR2 as FQGNSA. CDR3 in amino acids: CASNSPSYNEQFF. Written as DNA, the CDR3 is TGTGCCAGCAACTCCCCCTCCTACAATGAGCAGTTCTTC.

V gene TRBV5-4 combines with J gene TRBJ2-3; TRBD2 agrees at 11 bases. This CDR3 contains 17 residues. Germline trimming cut 3 bases from V and 6 bases from J; bases unmatched to any gene: 12. The V gene's germline CDR1 is SGHNT and CDR2 YYREEE (reference sequence). CDR3 loop: CASSSPSSGGSQDTQYF. The CDR3 DNA is TGTGCCAGCAGCTCACCATCTAGCGGGGGGTCCCAGGATACGCAGTATTTT.

V is TRBV2 and J is TRBJ1-1, with D maybe TRBD1 (5 bases). The germline V gene has CDR1 SNHLY and CDR2 FYNNEI. V was trimmed by 4 bases and J by 1 base, leaving 7 bases between them. There are 13 residues in the CDR3. The CDR3: CASSVQGNTEAFF. For the CDR3, the DNA is TGTGCCAGCAGTGTTCAGGGGAACACTGAAGCTTTCTTT. Variable domain in full (rest from reference TRBV2 and TRBJ1-1): EPEVTQTPSHQVTQMGQEVILRCVPISNHLYFYWYRQILGQKVEFLVSFYNNEISEKSEIFDDQFSVERPDGSNFTLKIRSTKLEDSAMYFCASSVQGNTEAFFGQGTRLTVV.

The chain joins TRBV5-1 to TRBJ2-7; TRBD1 is a possible D gene (6 bases). V was shortened by 4 bases and J by 7 bases, with 18 bases between the two germline ends. The CDR3 length is 14 residues. In germline, CDR1 is SGHRS, CDR2 YFSETQ. The CDR3 is CASSEQGLPQEQYF. DNA for the CDR3: TGCGCCAGCAGCGAACAGGGTCTCCCCCAGGAGCAGTACTTC.